This is a list of T cell receptor beta chains from one sample in a study of blood T cell repertoires in COVID-19. Sequencing used immunoSEQ multiplex PCR; TCRdb keeps in-frame clones, though not all of them. This sample has about 49,000 clones, with roughly 86% found just once. Sequenced sample: peripheral blood. These receptors came from a middle-aged man with active COVID-19. Each CDR3 is given with its conserved first and last residue. Fields, in order: D gene, J gene, V gene, clone size, CDR3 protein, CDR3 DNA. D genes are given only for firm matches. Expanded clones are given a class, and other clones once, few, many or no size at all.

>TRBD1|TRBJ2-2|TRBV28|.
CASSLFGRTGANTGELFF
TGTGCCAGCAGTTTATTCGGGCGGACAGGGGCCAACACCGGGGAGCTGTTTTTT
>TRBD1|TRBJ1-6|TRBV28|.
CASGSLQGGYAPLHF
TGTGCCAGCGGCTCCCTACAGGGGGGGTATGCACCCCTCCACTTT
>.|TRBJ1-2|TRBV5-1|.
CASSLPGSNYGYTF
TGCGCCAGCAGCTTGCCGGGATCTAACTATGGCTACACCTTC
>.|TRBJ2-7|TRBV6-5|.
CASSYSGGGAGNEQYF
TGTGCCAGCAGTTACTCCGGAGGGGGGGCAGGTAACGAGCAGTACTTC
>TRBD1|TRBJ1-2|TRBV18|.
CASSPRQGPSYGYTF
TGTGCCAGCTCACCCCGACAGGGGCCGTCCTATGGCTACACCTTC
>.|TRBJ1-4|TRBV15|once
CATSRDLHAATNEKLFF
TGTGCCACCAGCAGAGATCTCCACGCAGCAACTAATGAAAAACTGTTTTTT
>.|TRBJ1-1|TRBV9|.
CASSVETRTEAFF
TGTGCCAGCAGCGTAGAGACTCGGACTGAAGCTTTCTTT
>.|TRBJ1-3|TRBV7-9|.
CASSPQIAGQGNTIYF
TGTGCCAGCAGCCCACAGATAGCGGGACAAGGAAACACCATATATTTT
>.|TRBJ1-1|TRBV12-3/TRBV12-4|.
CASSLSGNTEAFF
TGTGCCAGCAGTTTATCAGGGAACACTGAAGCTTTCTTT
>TRBD2|TRBJ2-1|TRBV5-4|.
CASSLVLAGSQEQFF
TGTGCCAGCAGTCTAGTCCTAGCGGGGTCCCAGGAGCAGTTCTTC
>.|TRBJ2-1|TRBV24-1|once
CATSPYGHNEQFF
TGTGCCACCAGTCCTTATGGGCACAATGAGCAGTTCTTC
>TRBD2|TRBJ2-3|TRBV27|.
CASRTRVGLASTDTQYF
TGTGCCAGCCGTACAAGGGTGGGACTAGCGAGCACAGATACGCAGTATTTT
>.|TRBJ1-2|TRBV15|.
CATSRGGDGYGYTF
TGTGCCACCAGCAGAGGGGGGGACGGGTATGGCTACACCTTC
>.|TRBJ2-3|TRBV5-1|.
CASSYSTDTQYF
TGCGCCAGCAGCTACTCTACAGATACGCAGTATTTT
>TRBD2|TRBJ2-1|TRBV9|.
CASSVASGRAGEQFF
TGTGCCAGCAGCGTGGCTAGCGGGAGGGCCGGCGAGCAGTTCTTC
>TRBD2|TRBJ2-1|TRBV19|.
CASSPLAGDNEQFF
TGTGCCAGTAGTCCACTAGCGGGAGACAATGAGCAGTTCTTC
>.|TRBJ1-5|TRBV12-2|.
CASRLTGTGGNQPQHF
TGTGCAAGTCGCTTAACCGGGACAGGGGGAAATCAGCCCCAGCATTTT
>TRBD2|TRBJ2-5|TRBV12-3/TRBV12-4|.
CASTVAGRETQYF
TGTGCCAGCACCGTAGCGGGAAGAGAGACCCAGTACTTC
>.|TRBJ2-3|TRBV11-2|.
CASSSRMGAAQYF
TGTGCCAGCAGCTCCCGGATGGGGGCGGCGCAGTATTTT
>.|TRBJ1-3|TRBV9|.
CASSVDSGGAGNTIYF
TGTGCCAGCAGCGTCGACTCGGGAGGGGCTGGAAACACCATATATTTT
>TRBD1|TRBJ1-1|TRBV5-1|.
CASSPRTLTGWAEAFF
TGCGCCAGCAGCCCCCGGACCTTGACAGGGTGGGCTGAAGCTTTCTTT
>TRBD2|TRBJ2-3|TRBV7-2|.
CASSLGAGGETDTQYF
TGTGCCAGCAGCTTAGGCGCGGGAGGGGAGACAGATACGCAGTATTTT
>.|TRBJ2-4|TRBV14|.
CASSRTPGEENIQYF
TGTGCCAGCAGCCGGACACCGGGAGAGGAAAACATTCAGTACTTC
>.|TRBJ2-2|TRBV5-1|.
CASSLGARTGGTGELFF
TGCGCCAGCAGCTTGGGGGCAAGAACCGGGGGAACCGGGGAGCTGTTTTTT
>TRBD2|TRBJ2-3|TRBV5-1|.
CASSLVAGGPADTQYF
TGCGCCAGCAGCTTGGTAGCGGGAGGGCCGGCAGATACGCAGTATTTT
>.|TRBJ1-5|TRBV6-5|few
CASSKLTSNQPQHF
TGTGCCAGCAGTAAGTTGACATCTAATCAGCCCCAGCATTTT
>.|TRBJ2-2|TRBV7-2|.
CASSPSRLQGSSGELFF
TGTGCCAGCAGCCCTTCTCGCTTACAGGGTAGCAGCGGGGAGCTGTTTTTT
>TRBD1|TRBJ1-5|TRBV6-5|.
CASSSFQGGQPQHF
TGTGCCAGCAGTTCTTTTCAGGGGGGCCAGCCCCAGCATTTT
>TRBD1|TRBJ1-5|TRBV24-1|once
CATSESGTGGLNQPQHF
TGTGCCACCAGTGAATCCGGGACAGGGGGCCTTAATCAGCCCCAGCATTTT
>.|TRBJ2-2|TRBV11-3|.
CASSLLVAGELFF
TGTGCCAGCAGCCTCCTTGTTGCCGGGGAGCTGTTTTTT
>.|TRBJ2-5|TRBV3-1/TRBV3-2|once
CASSQDRAGKETQYF
TGTGCCAGCAGCCAAGACCGCGCGGGGAAAGAGACCCAGTACTTC
>.|TRBJ2-2|TRBV4-2|.
CASSPTQGVTGELFF
TGTGCCAGCAGCCCAACACAGGGAGTCACCGGGGAGCTGTTTTTT
>TRBD1|TRBJ1-2|TRBV19|.
CASSIGNRGSGSGYTF
TGTGCCAGTAGTATCGGAAACAGGGGAAGCGGATCTGGCTACACCTTC
>.|TRBJ1-4|TRBV30|.
CAWSVRTNEKLFF
TGTGCCTGGAGTGTACGGACTAATGAAAAACTGTTTTTT
>TRBD1|TRBJ1-4|TRBV19|.
CASSMDRGNEKLFF
TGTGCCAGTAGTATGGACAGGGGAAATGAAAAACTGTTTTTT
>.|TRBJ2-5|TRBV10-1|once
CASSRQGAETQYF
TGCGCCAGTTCTCGGCAGGGCGCAGAGACCCAGTACTTC
>.|TRBJ1-1|TRBV13|.
CASSPGIPGTEAFF
TGTGCCAGCAGCCCCGGCATCCCAGGGACTGAAGCTTTCTTT
>.|TRBJ1-5|TRBV9|.
CASSVVMRNHWQPQHF
TGTGCCAGCAGCGTAGTAATGAGGAACCATTGGCAGCCCCAGCATTTT
>TRBD2|TRBJ2-1|TRBV5-1|.
CASSLGGLAVNNEQFF
TGCGCCAGCAGCTTGGGGGGACTAGCGGTTAACAATGAGCAGTTCTTC
>TRBD1|TRBJ2-7|TRBV28|.
CARDPRGDRGQAVPYEQYF
TGTGCCAGAGATCCTAGGGGCGACAGGGGGCAGGCTGTCCCCTACGAGCAGTACTTC
>TRBD1|TRBJ2-5|TRBV10-1|.
CASSGQGEIKTQYF
TGCGCCAGCAGTGGACAGGGGGAGATAAAGACCCAGTACTTC
>TRBD2|TRBJ2-7|TRBV7-2|.
CASSLGGNSYEQYF
TGTGCCAGCAGCTTGGGGGGGAACTCCTACGAGCAGTACTTC
>TRBD2|TRBJ2-2|TRBV25-1|few
CASSLLLAGEAGELFF
TGTGCCAGCAGCCTTCTCCTAGCGGGAGAGGCCGGGGAGCTGTTTTTT
>TRBD2|TRBJ2-5|TRBV29-1|.
CSVDGLAGGPSQETQYF
TGCAGCGTTGATGGGCTAGCGGGAGGGCCATCACAAGAGACCCAGTACTTC
>.|TRBJ1-2|TRBV3-1/TRBV3-2|.
CASSLLLGGRNYGYTF
TGTGCCAGCAGCCTCTTGTTGGGGGGGCGAAACTATGGCTACACCTTC
>.|TRBJ2-2|TRBV27|.
CASSLSSRGTGELFF
TGTGCCAGCAGTTTATCTAGCCGCGGCACCGGGGAGCTGTTTTTT
>TRBD1|TRBJ2-7|TRBV6-6|.
CASRGQGSPYEQYF
TGTGCCAGCAGGGGACAGGGTAGCCCCTACGAGCAGTACTTC
>.|TRBJ2-6|TRBV5-8|.
CASSLSWANSGANVLTF
TGTGCCAGCAGCTTGTCGTGGGCGAACTCTGGGGCCAACGTCCTGACTTTC
>.|TRBJ1-6|TRBV9|.
CASSQQGYNSPLHF
TGTGCCAGCAGCCAACAGGGCTATAATTCACCCCTCCACTTT
>.|TRBJ2-3|TRBV7-3|.
CASSLRGGPTDTQYF
TGTGCCAGCAGCTTAAGGGGAGGACCGACAGATACGCAGTATTTT
>TRBD2|TRBJ2-7|TRBV29-1|.
CSVGLAESYEQYF
TGCAGCGTTGGACTAGCGGAGTCCTACGAGCAGTACTTC
>TRBD1|TRBJ1-4|TRBV28|.
CASSFSTGGYEKLFF
TGTGCCAGCAGTTTTTCGACAGGGGGATATGAAAAACTGTTTTTT
>.|TRBJ2-7|TRBV12-3/TRBV12-4|.
CASSFGYSYEQYF
TGTGCCAGCAGTTTCGGGTACTCCTACGAGCAGTACTTC
>TRBD1|TRBJ1-2|TRBV28|.
CAAARTGGYGYTF
TGTGCCGCAGCCCGGACAGGGGGGTATGGCTACACCTTC